Listed below are T cell receptor beta chains from one sample, sequenced in a study of metastatic and nonmetastatic thyroid tumors. TCRdb re-called the PCR reads through MiXCR. The sample consists of 15,000 to 20,000 clones, around 14% of them appearing once. Sequences were obtained from blood. The receptors were sampled from a female donor with papillary thyroid cancer or a benign thyroid nodule (not recorded which). Some clones in this sample may be carry-over from other donors' samples. Each CDR3 is given with its conserved first and last residue. A D gene is named only where the DNA matches it firmly. Clone size is shown for a subset of rows, as once, few, many or a class of expanded clone.

d_gene: NA; v_gene: TRBV5-4; j_gene: TRBJ1-2; len: 13; abundance: NA; CDR3aa: CASSLGHIDGYTF; CDR3nt: TGCGCCAGCAGCTTGGGCCACATTGATGGCTACACCTTC
d_gene: TRBD1; v_gene: TRBV11-2; j_gene: TRBJ1-1; len: 14; abundance: NA; CDR3aa: CASSLGTGNTEAFF; CDR3nt: TGTGCCAGCAGCTTAGGGACAGGGAACACTGAAGCTTTCTTT
d_gene: TRBD1; v_gene: TRBV3-1; j_gene: TRBJ1-6; len: 14; abundance: many; CDR3aa: CASSQGQGGSPLHF; CDR3nt: TGTGCCAGCAGCCAAGGACAGGGAGGGTCACCCCTCCACTTT
d_gene: TRBD2; v_gene: TRBV20-1; j_gene: TRBJ2-1; len: 13; abundance: many; CDR3aa: CSASALAGTEQFF; CDR3nt: TGCAGTGCTAGTGCACTAGCGGGTACTGAGCAGTTCTTC
d_gene: NA; v_gene: TRBV5-1; j_gene: TRBJ1-4; len: 14; abundance: NA; CDR3aa: CASSPDSANEKLFF; CDR3nt: TGCGCCAGCAGCCCGGACAGCGCTAATGAAAAACTGTTTTTT
d_gene: NA; v_gene: TRBV7-9; j_gene: TRBJ1-6; len: 12; abundance: medium-sized; CDR3aa: CASSPYNSPLHF; CDR3nt: TGTGCCAGCAGTCCCTATAATTCACCCCTCCACTTT
d_gene: NA; v_gene: TRBV24-1; j_gene: TRBJ1-1; len: 12; abundance: many; CDR3aa: CATSSRNTEAFF; CDR3nt: TGTGCCACCAGTTCGAGGAACACTGAAGCTTTCTTT
d_gene: NA; v_gene: TRBV6-6; j_gene: TRBJ1-1; len: 15; abundance: NA; CDR3aa: CANSYSGGGGTESFF; CDR3nt: TGTGCCAACAGTTACTCTGGGGGTGGGGGCACTGAATCTTTCTTT
d_gene: NA; v_gene: TRBV24-1; j_gene: TRBJ2-7; len: 15; abundance: medium-sized; CDR3aa: CATSSGRWGAYEQYF; CDR3nt: TGTGCCACCAGTTCAGGGCGATGGGGGGCCTACGAGCAGTACTTC
d_gene: TRBD2; v_gene: TRBV4-1; j_gene: TRBJ2-5; len: 15; abundance: few; CDR3aa: CASSQVPSGQETQYF; CDR3nt: TGCGCCAGCAGCCAAGTACCTAGCGGGCAGGAGACCCAGTACTTC
d_gene: NA; v_gene: TRBV7-2; j_gene: TRBJ2-3; len: 15; abundance: many; CDR3aa: CASSTDSRLGDTQYF; CDR3nt: TGTGCCAGCAGCACGGACTCCCGCCTTGGAGATACGCAGTATTTT
d_gene: NA; v_gene: TRBV12-3/TRBV12-4; j_gene: TRBJ1-2; len: 14; abundance: once; CDR3aa: CASSSTGWFFGYTF; CDR3nt: TGTGCCAGCAGTTCGACAGGTTGGTTCTTTGGCTACACCTTC
d_gene: TRBD1; v_gene: TRBV27; j_gene: TRBJ2-2; len: 15; abundance: many; CDR3aa: CASSRWTGNTGELFF; CDR3nt: TGTGCCAGCAGTCGTTGGACAGGAAACACCGGGGAGCTGTTTTTT
d_gene: NA; v_gene: TRBV19; j_gene: TRBJ2-7; len: 15; abundance: few; CDR3aa: CASSSSSTGSYEQYF; CDR3nt: TGTGCCAGTAGTAGCTCATCCACAGGAAGCTACGAGCAGTACTTC
d_gene: NA; v_gene: TRBV27; j_gene: TRBJ1-2; len: 15; abundance: NA; CDR3aa: CASSLSGGISYGYTF; CDR3nt: TGTGCCAGCAGTTTATCAGGGGGTATTTCGTATGGCTACACCTTC
d_gene: NA; v_gene: TRBV19; j_gene: TRBJ1-1; len: 14; abundance: many; CDR3aa: CASSIRGEDTEAFF; CDR3nt: TGTGCCAGTAGTATTCGGGGGGAGGACACTGAAGCTTTCTTT
d_gene: NA; v_gene: TRBV2; j_gene: TRBJ1-5; len: 16; abundance: NA; CDR3aa: CASSEAELGSNQPQHF; CDR3nt: TGTGCCAGCAGTGAAGCTGAACTGGGGAGCAATCAGCCCCAGCATTTT